The next 15 T cell receptor beta chains were all read from a single sample in a study of OX40 agonist ivuxolimab in advanced cancers. Assay: immunoSEQ multiplex PCR; the TCRdb copy retains only in-frame clones and omits some. The sample consists of 77,000 or so clones, around 83% of them appearing once. This sample comprised CD4+ or CD8+ T cells sorted from blood, obtained in a trial of the OX40 agonist ivuxolimab. The receptors were gathered from an adult with an advanced solid tumor such as melanoma, head and neck, liver or kidney cancer.

The genes are TRBV27 and TRBJ2-2, with D unclear. Trimming pared 4 bases from V and 2 bases from J, leaving 8 bases between. The CDR3 is 14 amino acids. Germline V gene data show CDR1 as MNHEY and CDR2 as SMNVEV (reference sequence). The CDR3 protein is CASSSRSNTGELFF. As DNA, the CDR3 is TGTGCCAGCAGTTCCCGGTCAAACACCGGGGAGCTGTTTTTT.

The CDR3 DNA sequence: TGTGCCAGCAGCGCTAGCGGGGGGGCGTACAATGAGCAGTTCTTC. It codes for CASSASGGAYNEQFF. The rearrangement uses TRBV7-8 and TRBJ2-1, with TRBD2 matching over 12 bases. CDR1 is SGHVS, CDR2 FQNEAQ, per germline. The CDR3 consists of 15 residues. The trim removed 5 bases at V and 4 bases at J, leaving 3 bases unmatched. Complete variable domain (other parts from reference TRBV7-8 and TRBJ2-1): GAGVSQSPRYKVAKRGQDVALRCDPISGHVSLFWYQQALGQGPEFLTYFQNEAQLDKSGLPSDRFFAERPEGSVSTLKIQRTQQEDSAVYLCASSASGGAYNEQFFGPGTRLTVL.

V usage is TRBV11-3 and J usage is TRBJ2-3; D may correspond to TRBD1 or TRBD2 (7 bases each). Germline lookup yields CDR1 SGHNT and CDR2 YENEEA. V shed 5 bases and J shed 5 bases, with 17 bases lying between them. The CDR3 is 15 amino acids. For the CDR3, the DNA is TGTGCCAGCAGCCCAGGGGGGGGGCAGGAAGATACGCAGTATTTT. Translated, it gives CASSPGGGQEDTQYF.

V is TRBV19 and J is TRBJ1-5, with D maybe TRBD1 (6 bases). The CDR3 has 14 residues. Germline-derived CDR1 and CDR2 are LNHDA and SQIVND (reference sequence). Trimming cost V 3 bases and J 3 bases, with 9 bases left between them. Here the CDR3 DNA reads TGTGCCAGTAGTATCGGGACAACCAATCAGCCCCAGCATTTT. Translation gives CASSIGTTNQPQHF.

The chain carries TRBV27 and TRBJ2-6, with D unresolved. This CDR3 is built from 15 residues. Germline V gives CDR1 MNHEY, CDR2 SMNVEV (reference sequence). V dropped 0 bases and J dropped 7 bases, with 10 bases sitting between them. The CDR3 DNA reads as TGTGCCAGCAGTTTATCGTGGCTCGGAGCCAACGTCCTGACTTTC. As protein: CASSLSWLGANVLTF.

The chain couples TRBV5-1 to TRBJ2-7; D uncertain. Between the trimmed V and J ends, which lost 4 bases and 0 bases, there was a span of 14 bases. Germline assignment: CDR1 SGHRS and CDR2 YFSETQ. CDR3 length: 15 amino acids. CDR3 DNA: TGCGCCAGCAGCACCGGGTCCGGAAGCTCCTACGAGCAGTACTTC. It specifies CASSTGSGSSYEQYF.

The chain combines TRBV5-6 with TRBJ1-5; D gene ambiguous. This CDR3 comprises 16 residues. Germline-derived CDR1 and CDR2 are SGHDT and YYEEEE. Between the trimmed V and J ends, which lost 3 bases and 1 base, there was a span of 14 bases. This CDR3 is CASSSLGGGSNQPQHF. CDR3 nucleotide sequence: TGTGCCAGCAGCTCCCTCGGCGGTGGCAGCAATCAGCCCCAGCATTTT. Looking up the rest from reference TRBV5-6 and TRBJ1-5 gives the full variable domain: DAGVTQSPTHLIKTRGQQVTLRCSPKSGHDTVSWYQQALGQGPQFIFQYYEEEERQRGNFPDRFSGHQFPNYSSELNVNALLLGDSALYLCASSSLGGGSNQPQHFGDGTRLSIL.

The rearrangement joins TRBV19 to TRBJ1-6; 7 bases line up with TRBD1. The CDR3 is made up of 14 amino acids. V dropped 4 bases and J dropped 9; count of bases not matched to a gene: 6. CDR1 LNHDA and CDR2 SQIVND come from the germline V gene (reference sequence). CDR3 sequence reads: CASSTRQGSSPLHF. The CDR3 DNA is TGTGCCAGTAGTACCCGACAGGGATCTTCACCCCTCCACTTT.

This chain uses TRBV7-3 with TRBJ2-5; a possible D gene is TRBD1 (6 bases). The CDR3 covers 14 residues. Germline assignment: CDR1 SGHTA and CDR2 FQGTGA. V lost 4 bases and J lost 0, with 9 bases in between. The CDR3 region is CASSWGTYQETQYF. Written as DNA, the CDR3 is TGTGCCAGCAGCTGGGGGACATACCAAGAGACCCAGTACTTC.

The chain carries TRBV7-9 and TRBJ1-5; possible D gene TRBD1, 6 bases. The germline gives CDR1 SEHNR, CDR2 FQNEAQ (reference sequence). V was trimmed by 1 base and J by 5 bases, leaving 12 bases between them. The length of the CDR3 is 15 residues. The CDR3 DNA reads TGTGCCAGCAGCTTAGATACGACAGGTTATCAGCCCCAGCATTTT. This gives the protein CASSLDTTGYQPQHF.

The chain combines TRBV28 with TRBJ1-1; D is unresolved. The V end lost 5 bases, the J end lost 0 bases, and 13 bases lay between the germline ends. Per the germline V gene, CDR1 is MDHEN and CDR2 is SYDVKM. This CDR3 has 15 residues. The chain's CDR3 is CASSASRGLNTEAFF. Here the CDR3 DNA reads TGTGCCAGCAGTGCTTCCCGAGGGCTGAACACTGAAGCTTTCTTT.

A word on this clone: Germline is not matched at one junction end, which may reflect a read error. The chain combines TRBV15 with TRBJ2-7; D is tentatively TRBD1 or TRBD2 (5 bases each). The germline V gene encodes CDR1 LNHNV and CDR2 YYDKDF (reference sequence). There are 13 residues in the CDR3. In nucleotides, the CDR3 is TGTGCCACCAGCAGAGACTTCCTCGGGACCGAATATTTC. It yields the protein CATSRDFLGTEYF.

The chain carries TRBV9 and TRBJ2-3; 7 positions agree with TRBD1. V shed 3 bases and J 1 base; nucleotides not matched to a gene: 8. CDR3 length equals 16 residues. The germline V gene has CDR1 SGDLS and CDR2 YYNGEE. For the CDR3, the DNA is TGTGCCAGCAGCGCATCCGGGACAGCTGGCACAGATACGCAGTATTTT. This codes for CASSASGTAGTDTQYF.

The rearrangement uses TRBV5-1 and TRBJ2-5, with D maybe TRBD1 (5 bases). V was cut by 6 bases and J by 2 bases, with 11 bases left in between. CDR3 length: 13 amino acids. Per the germline V gene, CDR1 is SGHRS and CDR2 is YFSETQ. The CDR3 DNA reads as TGCGCCAGCACTACAGGCCGGCAAGAGACCCAGTACTTC. It specifies CASTTGRQETQYF.

The CDR3 region has the DNA TGTGCCAGCAGCTTAGTCCTGACAGGAGCCACTGAAGCTTTCTTT. This gives the protein CASSLVLTGATEAFF. V and J are TRBV11-2 and TRBJ1-1; possibly TRBD1 for D (6 bases). Per germline, CDR1 SGHAT and CDR2 FQNNGV. This CDR3 region has 15 residues. V gave up 1 base and J gave up 4 bases, with 13 bases separating them.